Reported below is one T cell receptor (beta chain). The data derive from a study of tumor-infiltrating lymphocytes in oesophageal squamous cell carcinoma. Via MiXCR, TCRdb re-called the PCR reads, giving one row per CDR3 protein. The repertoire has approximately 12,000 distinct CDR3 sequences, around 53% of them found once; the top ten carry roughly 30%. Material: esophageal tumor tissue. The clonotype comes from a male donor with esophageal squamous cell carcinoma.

CDR3 sequence reads: CASSENWSGSYEQYF. CDR3 DNA sequence: TGTGCCAGCAGTGAAAATTGGTCGGGCTCCTACGAGCAGTACTTC. The rearrangement links TRBV6-1 to TRBJ2-5; unclear D gene. The J call may not be correct, given that the DNA end is closer to TRBJ2-7. This CDR3 has 15 amino acids. Germline loops: CDR1 MNHNS, CDR2 SASEGT.